The 18 T cell receptor beta chains presented below share a single source sample, sequenced in a study of blood T cell repertoires in COVID-19. This table comes from immunoSEQ multiplex PCR, and its TCRdb copy is limited to in-frame clones, with some not included. The data contain fewer than 30,000 clones, over 75% of them seen just once; the ten biggest clones take up 15%. The sequenced sample consisted of peripheral blood. Receptors originate from an older man with active COVID-19.

This rearrangement joins TRBV27 to TRBJ2-1, with D possibly TRBD1 on 6 matching bases. The germline CDR1 and CDR2 sequences are MNHEY and SMNVEV (reference sequence). V gave up 4 bases and J gave up 3 bases, with 13 bases separating them. There are 15 residues in the CDR3. CDR3 sequence: CASSSRDIVYNEQFF. The CDR3 DNA reads as TGTGCCAGCAGTTCCCGGGACATTGTCTACAATGAGCAGTTCTTC.

The genes are TRBV11-3 and TRBJ2-5, with TRBD2 matching 7 bases. This CDR3 has 13 amino acids. The V and J ends lost 3 bases and 3 bases, in that order; junction bases with no gene match: 1. Germline V gene data show CDR1 as SGHNT and CDR2 as YENEEA. DNA for the CDR3: TGTGCCAGCAGCTTGGGGGGGGAAGAGACCCAGTACTTC. Encoded protein: CASSLGGEETQYF.

CDR3 amino acids: CASSHPRDTQYF. The CDR3, as DNA: TGTGCCAGCAGCCACCCCCGAGATACCCAGTACTTC. V usage is TRBV7-2 and J usage is TRBJ2-5; D remains unclear. The V end lost 5 bases, the J end lost 8 bases, and 12 bases lay between the germline ends. This CDR3 spans 12 amino acids. In germline, CDR1 is SGHTA, CDR2 FQGNSA. Full variable domain (outside the CDR3, taken from reference TRBV7-2 and TRBJ2-5): GAGVSQSPSNKVTEKGKDVELRCDPISGHTALYWYRQSLGQGLEFLIYFQGNSAPDKSGLPSDRFSAERTGGSVSTLTIQRTQQEDSAVYLCASSHPRDTQYFGPGTRLLVL.

For the CDR3, the DNA is TGTGCCACCAGTGATTCGTATAATCAGCCCCAGCATTTT. Translation gives CATSDSYNQPQHF. This sequence joins TRBV24-1 and TRBJ1-5; D remains ambiguous. V gave up 2 bases and J gave up 4 bases, with 5 bases separating them. This CDR3 spans 13 amino acids. Germline V CDR1 and CDR2: KGHDR, SFDVKD.

The rearrangement joins TRBV6-5 to TRBJ1-5, with TRBD1 identical over 7 bases. Germline V gives CDR1 MNHEY, CDR2 SVGAGI. V was clipped by 7 bases and J by 2 bases; unmatched bases: 8. CDR3 length: 15 residues. The CDR3, as DNA: TGTGCCAGCATAGAGACAGGGTATGGCAATCAGCCCCAGCATTTT. It translates to CASIETGYGNQPQHF.

The chain joins TRBV4-1 to TRBJ2-5; D may be TRBD2 (7 bases). The CDR3 spans 14 residues. The V gene's germline CDR1 is MGHRA and CDR2 YSYEKL. The V end was cut by 1 base, the J end by 13 bases, with 19 bases between. The CDR3 reads CASSQVGFGGAPYF. DNA for the CDR3: TGCGCCAGCAGCCAAGTGGGTTTTGGGGGGGCCCCGTACTTC.

The chain has TRBV5-1 and TRBJ1-5, with 7 bases fitting TRBD1. The germline gives CDR1 SGHRS, CDR2 YFSETQ. The CDR3 runs 15 residues. J was trimmed by 3 bases and V by 0 bases; bases with no gene match: 3. CDR3 DNA sequence: TGCGCCAGCAGCTTGGATGGACAGGTCAATCAGCCCCAGCATTTT. It is translated as CASSLDGQVNQPQHF.

CDR3 region: CASSLGDRGMYTEAFF. The DNA for the CDR3 is TGCGCCAGCAGCCTCGGGGACAGGGGGATGTACACTGAAGCTTTCTTT. The chain combines TRBV5-1 with TRBJ1-1, with 11 positions matching TRBD1. The germline V gene encodes CDR1 SGHRS and CDR2 YFSETQ. The V gene end was trimmed by 4 bases and the J gene end by 3 bases; junction bases not matched to a gene: 8. The CDR3 runs to 16 residues.

This clone was picked up one time. This chain connects TRBV15 to TRBJ2-3; 10 nucleotides align to TRBD2. The CDR3 spans 17 residues. Looked up from germline, CDR1 is LNHNV and CDR2 is YYDKDF (reference sequence). After removal of 1 base from V and 1 base from J, the junction contained 5 bases not matched to a gene. The CDR3 bases are TGTGCCACCAGCAGAGCGGTTACTAGCGGGGGCACAGATACGCAGTATTTT. It specifies CATSRAVTSGGTDTQYF.

The DNA for the CDR3 is TGTGCCAGCAACCACGGGGGGCGGCCTGGGGCCAACGTCCTGACTTTC. The encoded protein is CASNHGGRPGANVLTF. V gene TRBV3-1 (or the pseudogene TRBV3-2) combines with J gene TRBJ2-6; a weak D match, TRBD2 (7 bases). Germline assignment: CDR1 LGHDT and CDR2 YNNKEL (reference sequence). V was cut by 7 bases and J by 2 bases, with 15 bases left in between. The CDR3 runs to 16 residues.

V is TRBV7-3 and J is TRBJ2-5; TRBD1 is a possible D gene (6 bases). The germline V and J ends were trimmed by 5 bases and 4 bases, with 17 bases remaining between them. This CDR3 is built from 15 residues. Germline CDR1 SGHTA, CDR2 FQGTGA. In DNA form, the CDR3 reads TGTGCCAGCAGCCTCGGAGGCAGGGGTTCAGAGACCCAGTACTTC. Translated, it gives CASSLGGRGSETQYF.

The genes are TRBV2 and TRBJ1-2, with unresolved D. The V gene lost 8 bases and the J gene lost 0 bases, with 10 bases spanning the gap. The germline gives CDR1 SNHLY, CDR2 FYNNEI. CDR3 length: 13 residues. CDR3 residues: CASGVLANYGYTF. The CDR3 DNA reads TGTGCCAGCGGAGTCCTCGCTAACTATGGCTACACCTTC.

This chain uses TRBV28 with TRBJ1-2; D might be TRBD1 (6 bases). This CDR3 has 11 amino acids. Between the trimmed V and J ends, which lost 6 bases and 6 bases, there was a span of 8 bases. Per germline, CDR1 MDHEN and CDR2 SYDVKM. This chain's CDR3 is CASSTGNGYTF. CDR3 DNA sequence: TGTGCCAGCAGCACAGGGAATGGCTACACCTTC.

The chain combines TRBV5-6 with TRBJ2-7; 7 positions match TRBD1. With V trimmed by 0 bases and J by 6 bases, 9 bases remained unmatched. This CDR3 is 15 amino acids long. In germline, CDR1 is SGHDT, CDR2 YYEEEE. CDR3: CASSLEGGEASEQYF. The CDR3 DNA follows: TGTGCCAGCAGCTTGGAAGGGGGCGAGGCGTCCGAGCAGTACTTC.

The chain employs TRBV29-1 and TRBJ1-2; no firm D call. The germline V gene has CDR1 SQVTM and CDR2 ANQGSEA. The V end was cut by 7 bases, the J end by 8 bases, with 17 bases between. The CDR3 totals 12 residues. This CDR3 is CSAATGGGGYTF. For the CDR3, the DNA is TGCAGCGCCGCTACGGGAGGTGGGGGCTACACCTTC.

This clone is a singleton in its sample. The genes are TRBV7-2 and TRBJ2-7; a possible D gene is TRBD2 (5 bases). The CDR3 length is 14 residues. CDR1 is SGHTA and CDR2 is FQGNSA in the germline V gene. V was cut by 3 bases and J by 5 bases, with 14 bases left in between. CDR3 DNA sequence: TGTGCCAGCAGCTTGCGAGGGTCCCAAAACGAGCAGTACTTC. Translation gives CASSLRGSQNEQYF.

The chain has TRBV6-5 and TRBJ2-2, with a tentative D call TRBD1 (5 bases). V lost 9 bases to trimming and J lost 5 bases, with 10 bases between them. The length of the CDR3 is 12 residues. Germline lookup yields CDR1 MNHEY and CDR2 SVGAGI. The CDR3 region is CASRGGTGELFF. CDR3 bases: TGTGCCAGTAGGGGTGGGACCGGGGAGCTGTTTTTT.

V and J are TRBV19 and TRBJ2-5, with 13 nucleotides matching TRBD2. CDR1 LNHDA and CDR2 SQIVND come from the germline V gene (reference sequence). The CDR3 spans 16 residues. With V trimmed by 5 bases and J by 5 bases, 8 bases remained unmatched. CDR3 region: CASSARTSGGWETQYF. The CDR3 DNA sequence: TGTGCCAGTAGTGCGCGGACTAGCGGGGGTTGGGAGACCCAGTACTTC.